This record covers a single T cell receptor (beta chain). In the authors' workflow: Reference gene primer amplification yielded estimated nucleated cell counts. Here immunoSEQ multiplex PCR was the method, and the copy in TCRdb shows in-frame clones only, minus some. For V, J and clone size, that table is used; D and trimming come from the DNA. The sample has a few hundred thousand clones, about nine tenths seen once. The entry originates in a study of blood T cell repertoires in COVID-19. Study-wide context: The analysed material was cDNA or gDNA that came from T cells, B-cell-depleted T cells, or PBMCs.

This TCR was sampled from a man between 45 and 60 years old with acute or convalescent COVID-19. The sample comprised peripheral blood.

The CDR3 protein is CSGISTLTAGYTF. As DNA, the CDR3 is TGCAGCGGAATCTCGACATTGACAGCTGGCTACACCTTC. J is TRBJ1-2 and V is TRBV29-1, with D perhaps matching TRBD1 (5 bases). CDR1 is SQVTM and CDR2 is ANQGSEA in the germline V gene. Trimming removed 7 bases at V and 7 bases at J, with 19 bases between. The CDR3 is 13 residues long.